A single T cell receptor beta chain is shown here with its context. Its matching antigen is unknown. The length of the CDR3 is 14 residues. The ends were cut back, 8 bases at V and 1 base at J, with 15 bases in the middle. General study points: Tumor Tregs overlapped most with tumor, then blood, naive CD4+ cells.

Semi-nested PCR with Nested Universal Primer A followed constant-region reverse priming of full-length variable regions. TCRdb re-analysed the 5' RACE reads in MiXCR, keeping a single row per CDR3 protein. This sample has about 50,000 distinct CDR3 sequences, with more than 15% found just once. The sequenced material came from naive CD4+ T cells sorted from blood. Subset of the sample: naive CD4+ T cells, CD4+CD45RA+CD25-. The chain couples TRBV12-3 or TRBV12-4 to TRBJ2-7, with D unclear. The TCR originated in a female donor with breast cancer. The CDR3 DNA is TGTGCCAGCCAGGACCTCGGAAGGTCCTACGAGCAGTACTTC. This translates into CASQDLGRSYEQYF.